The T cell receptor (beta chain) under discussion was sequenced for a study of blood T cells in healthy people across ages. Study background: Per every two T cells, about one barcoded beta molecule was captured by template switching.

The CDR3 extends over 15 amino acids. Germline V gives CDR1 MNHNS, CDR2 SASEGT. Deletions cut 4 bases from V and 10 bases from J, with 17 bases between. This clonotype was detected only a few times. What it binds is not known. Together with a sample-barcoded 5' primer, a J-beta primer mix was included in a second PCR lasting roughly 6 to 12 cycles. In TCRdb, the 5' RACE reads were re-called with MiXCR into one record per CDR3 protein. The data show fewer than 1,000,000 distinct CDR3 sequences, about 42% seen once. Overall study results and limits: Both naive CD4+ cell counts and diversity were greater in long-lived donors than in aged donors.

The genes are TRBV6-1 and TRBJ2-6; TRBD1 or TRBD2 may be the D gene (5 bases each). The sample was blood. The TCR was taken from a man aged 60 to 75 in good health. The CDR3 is CASSVPGSPSNVLTF. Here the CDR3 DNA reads TGTGCCAGCAGTGTTCCAGGGAGTCCCTCTAACGTCCTGACTTTC.